The rows below give T cell receptor beta chains drawn from one sample of a study of PD-1 blockade in classical Hodgkin lymphoma. Here immunoSEQ multiplex PCR was the method, and the copy in TCRdb shows in-frame clones only, minus some. This sample yields approximately 110,000 clones, of which roughly 90% are seen a single time; roughly 20% belongs to the top ten. Here the sequenced sample was peripheral blood mononuclear cells (PBMCs), taken before the fourth cycle of nivolumab. Receptor source: a human donor with classical Hodgkin lymphoma. CDR3s include the opening cysteine and the closing phenylalanine or tryptophan.

v_gene	CDR3aa
TRBV30	CAWSPFPIQGDEQYF
TRBV27	CASSLLGTGVAFF
TRBV19	CASSIHGADEQFF
TRBV5-1	CASSPRTSGAHNEQFF
TRBV19	CASSAGTSGPGHSYEQYF
TRBV30	CAWRRGATSSRETQYF
TRBV7-9	CASSSPLRGGLDAFF
TRBV19	CASSQSLSEKLFF
TRBV4-2	CASSQERGQVNTEAFF
TRBV9	CASSVARGGGYTF
TRBV6-5	CASSYARPGAGEQYF